These T cell receptor beta chains were read from a single sample in a study of monozygotic twins with cystic fibrosis. Only in-frame clones appear in the TCRdb table, and some are missing; sequencing was by immunoSEQ multiplex PCR. The sample includes tens of thousands of clones, approximately 97% of them seen just once. The sample was blood. Source of these receptors: a girl aged 2 to 10 with cystic fibrosis. Both conserved end residues are part of each CDR3. For some rows the clone size is stated as once, few or many, or as a class when expanded; others skip it.

cdr3_aa clone_size j_call v_call
CASSEAGNQPQHF . TRBJ1-5 TRBV2
CATSSVQNTEAFF . TRBJ1-1 TRBV28
CASSLVGQPKETQYF . TRBJ2-5 TRBV7-8
CASSIGGYEQYF once TRBJ2-7 TRBV6-6
CASSVDLSTDTQYF . TRBJ2-3 TRBV9
CASSGEHPEAFF . TRBJ1-1 TRBV2
CASSLQGGEKLFF . TRBJ1-4 TRBV5-1
CASSSPGGAYEKLFF . TRBJ1-4 TRBV4-1
CASSPRGSGYEQYF . TRBJ2-7 TRBV6-5
CASSLGPAAGNTIYF . TRBJ1-3 TRBV7-9
CASGLVTGRGTEAFF . TRBJ1-1 TRBV12-5
CASTGGGPGELFF once TRBJ2-2 TRBV28
CASSLYGQGHQPQHF . TRBJ1-5 TRBV19
CAWSVGGHQPQHF . TRBJ1-5 TRBV30
CASTYGQGTGELFF once TRBJ2-2 TRBV9
CASSSTGDTEAFF . TRBJ1-1 TRBV19
CSVELPGPEAFF . TRBJ1-1 TRBV29-1
CASSLVLGYGYTF . TRBJ1-2 TRBV27
CASSESGLASDTQYF . TRBJ2-3 TRBV2
CAGYFGTSGRWIGELFF . TRBJ2-2 TRBV30
CASSGDSTYEQYF . TRBJ2-7 TRBV6-5
CASSEWTGPNTEAFF . TRBJ1-1 TRBV25-1
CASSVRGQSGKLFF . TRBJ1-4 TRBV10-2
CASSPESGELFF . TRBJ2-2 TRBV18
CASSQDHGLAGGNEQFF . TRBJ2-1 TRBV4-1
CASSQERTSGLFNIQYF . TRBJ2-4 TRBV4-2
CASSHRDYRTTDTQYF . TRBJ2-3 TRBV14
CASSYPTQGFNEKLFF . TRBJ1-4 TRBV6-6
CSVVGQYSPEAFF . TRBJ1-1 TRBV29-1
CATLPPAGANQPQHF . TRBJ1-5 TRBV19
CASELPGRGWNTEAFF . TRBJ1-1 TRBV12-5
CAWGTSGYNEQFF . TRBJ2-1 TRBV30
CASPGGSSYNEQFF . TRBJ2-1 TRBV2
CASSIDFTNRETEAFF . TRBJ1-1 TRBV19
CATSRAEKGRGGEKLFF . TRBJ1-4 TRBV15
CASGLSSTDTQYF . TRBJ2-3 TRBV12-5
CASSISGTSGIYEQYF . TRBJ2-7 TRBV19
CASSYSPGATEAFF . TRBJ1-1 TRBV6-6
CASSTGARGANVLTF . TRBJ2-6 TRBV7-9
CASSRGRGSSYEQYF once TRBJ2-7 TRBV19
CAIKPLTDSIGYTF . TRBJ1-2 TRBV10-3
CASSQARTWGTEAFF . TRBJ1-1 TRBV4-2
CASSPGIGTGVDYGYTF . TRBJ1-2 TRBV18
CARGTSGRWYEQFF . TRBJ2-1 TRBV2
CASTPSPESRNTIYF . TRBJ1-3 TRBV7-2
CASSLSENTEAFF . TRBJ1-1 TRBV11-2
CASSLAENRGRRGTEAFF . TRBJ1-1 TRBV5-1
CASSVGVLGEQYF . TRBJ2-7 TRBV6-1
CASSHLTPGENTIYF . TRBJ1-3 TRBV13
CASIPRTSNTGELFF . TRBJ2-2 TRBV19
CAISEGETQYF . TRBJ2-5 TRBV10-3
CAWTSGANTEAFF . TRBJ1-1 TRBV30
CASSVGQGLYGYTF . TRBJ1-2 TRBV5-4
CASGANGGRLSGYTF . TRBJ1-2 TRBV7-2
CASSYRAGGYTF . TRBJ1-2 TRBV6-5
CASSIAVPSNQPQHF . TRBJ1-5 TRBV19
CASSPGDVTEAFF . TRBJ1-1 TRBV5-1
CASSSGGRANEKLFF . TRBJ1-4 TRBV5-4